What follows are 22 T cell receptor beta chains derived from one specimen sequenced in a study of Tregs in tolerant kidney transplant recipients. Profiling relied on immunoSEQ multiplex PCR, and the TCRdb table lists in-frame clones only, not all of them. Of around 120,000 clones in the sample, 85% to 95% were seen once. The sequencing sample was made of CD4+ T cells from blood. Every receptor here comes from a human donor in good health.

The CDR3 region is CASSFPGGYTEAFF. The CDR3 DNA reads as TGTGCCAGTAGCTTTCCAGGGGGGTACACTGAAGCTTTCTTT. The V gene is TRBV19, the J gene TRBJ1-1; 7 bases fit TRBD1. V lost 6 bases to trimming and J lost 3 bases; unmatched junction nucleotides: 7. Germline V gene sequence: CDR1 LNHDA, CDR2 SQIVND (reference sequence). This CDR3 has 14 residues.

The rearrangement joins TRBV5-1 to TRBJ2-5, with 7 bases fitting TRBD2. The V gene end was trimmed by 0 bases and the J gene end by 0 bases; junction bases not matched to a gene: 2. From germline, CDR1 is SGHRS and CDR2 YFSETQ. This CDR3 contains 15 residues. CDR3 amino acids: CASSLAGGYQETQYF. The CDR3 DNA is TGCGCCAGCAGCTTGGCCGGGGGGTACCAAGAGACCCAGTACTTC.

For this clone: In the same sample, other DNA sequences code for this CDR3. The chain carries TRBV29-1 and TRBJ2-3; 12 positions match TRBD2. V was pared by 6 bases and J by 0 bases, with 10 bases of the junction left unmatched. In germline, CDR1 is SQVTM, CDR2 ANQGSEA. The CDR3 contains 17 residues. The CDR3 sequence: CSVRGLAGRTSTDTQYF. DNA for the CDR3: TGCAGCGTCCGTGGACTAGCGGGAAGGACTAGCACAGATACGCAGTATTTT.

The chain carries TRBV5-1 and TRBJ2-4; no firm D call. Trimming shortened V by 0 bases and J by 8 bases, and 9 bases separated the two germline ends. Germline V CDR1 and CDR2: SGHRS, YFSETQ. The CDR3 contains 13 residues. CDR3 in DNA: TGCGCCAGCAGCTTGGAGTATGGAGACATTCAGTACTTC. It translates to CASSLEYGDIQYF.

This clone was seen just once. CDR3 DNA: TGTGCCAGCAGCTTAGGTGCAGGGGGCCATAATTCACCCCTCCACTTT. Residues: CASSLGAGGHNSPLHF. The V call is TRBV11-2, the J call TRBJ1-6; 8 nucleotides line up with TRBD1. With 1 base clipped from V and 5 bases from J, the junction kept 4 bases outside the gene matches. Germline V lookup: CDR1 SGHAT, CDR2 FQNNGV. The length of the CDR3 is 16 residues.

The chain uses TRBV10-3 and TRBJ2-5, with a tentative D call TRBD1 (5 bases). In germline, CDR1 is ENHRY, CDR2 SYGVKD. The CDR3 contains 14 residues. Trimming took 3 bases from V and 0 from J, leaving 8 bases between them. The CDR3 is CAISDDSHQETQYF. The CDR3 DNA sequence: TGTGCCATCAGTGACGACAGCCACCAAGAGACCCAGTACTTC.

Note on this clone: One junction end does not reproduce the germline sequence, and a read error may be involved. V gene TRBV5-1 combines with J gene TRBJ2-5, with 9 bases that match TRBD1. The CDR3 loop spans 15 amino acids. From germline, CDR1 is SGHRS and CDR2 YFSETQ. CDR3 in amino acids: CASSLGTGTPEIQYF. CDR3 coding DNA: TGCGCCAGCAGCCTGGGGACAGGGACCCCCGAGATCCAGTACTTC.

The chain uses TRBV18 and TRBJ2-5, with D unresolved. The germline gives CDR1 KGHSH, CDR2 LQKENI. Trimming stripped 4 bases from V and 3 bases from J, with 12 bases between. The CDR3 is 14 residues long. The DNA for the CDR3 is TGTGCCAGCTCACTGACGGCGGTAGAAGAGACCCAGTACTTC. It is translated as CASSLTAVEETQYF.

The CDR3 DNA sequence: TGCGCCAGCAGCAAACTAGCGGGGGGCAAGAATGAGCAGTTCTTC. Encoded protein: CASSKLAGGKNEQFF. J is TRBJ2-1 and V is TRBV5-1; TRBD2 matches 12 bases. Losses at the gene ends were 4 bases for V and 7 bases for J; bases not matched to a gene: 6. The CDR3 extends over 15 amino acids. Germline V gene data show CDR1 as SGHRS and CDR2 as YFSETQ.

The chain is built from TRBV29-1 and TRBJ1-2, with 10 bases that match TRBD1. Germline V lookup: CDR1 SQVTM, CDR2 ANQGSEA. The ends lost 0 bases at V and 4 bases at J; junction bases unmatched: 5. This CDR3 comprises 15 residues. CDR3 nucleotides: TGCAGCGTTGAAGATCGACAGGGGGCCGTCTATGGCTACACCTTC. It yields the protein CSVEDRQGAVYGYTF.

The V call is TRBV9, the J call TRBJ1-6, with D tentatively TRBD1 (5 bases). The CDR3 length is 17 residues. V dropped 0 bases and J dropped 0 bases, with 10 bases sitting between them. In germline, CDR1 is SGDLS, CDR2 YYNGEE. The CDR3, as DNA: TGTGCCAGCAGCGTAGCAGGGCAAAGCTCCTATAATTCACCCCTCCACTTT. This gives the protein CASSVAGQSSYNSPLHF.

The V call is TRBV5-4, the J call TRBJ2-1; D may be TRBD2 (5 bases). The germline V gene has CDR1 SGHNT and CDR2 YYREEE (reference sequence). CDR3 length: 12 residues. V gave up 0 bases and J gave up 7 bases, with 5 bases separating them. The CDR3, as DNA: TGTGCCAGCAGCTTGGCGGGGAATGAGCAGTTCTTC. This translates into CASSLAGNEQFF.

The chain uses TRBV6-1 and TRBJ1-1; D remains ambiguous. The CDR3 extends over 12 amino acids. From germline, CDR1 is MNHNS and CDR2 SASEGT. V lost 10 bases and J lost 3, with 12 bases in between. DNA for the CDR3: TGTGCCACCTCACTAGGTTACACTGAAGCTTTCTTT. Amino acids: CATSLGYTEAFF.

The chain couples TRBV5-1 to TRBJ2-1; the match to TRBD2 covers 8 bases. Trimming cost V 6 bases and J 2 bases; bases outside gene matches: 4. Germline values: CDR1 SGHRS, CDR2 YFSETQ. The CDR3 extends over 14 amino acids. The CDR3 DNA is TGCGCCAGCACCCAAGCGGGGGCCTACAATGAGCAGTTCTTC. Residues: CASTQAGAYNEQFF.

This chain uses TRBV6-6 with TRBJ2-3, with D hard to call. This CDR3 spans 14 amino acids. CDR1 is MNHNY and CDR2 is SVGAGI in the germline V gene (reference sequence). Deletions cut 7 bases from V and 0 bases from J, with 11 bases between. The CDR3 reads CASTPLGSTDTQYF. For the CDR3, the DNA is TGTGCCAGCACCCCCTTAGGGAGCACAGATACGCAGTATTTT.

The chain employs TRBV2 and TRBJ2-7; D might be TRBD1 (6 bases). This CDR3 region has 13 residues. In germline, CDR1 is SNHLY, CDR2 FYNNEI. Trimming cost V 4 bases and J 7 bases, with 14 bases left between them. In DNA form, the CDR3 reads TGTGCCAGCAGTGTCCAGCGGCAGGGGGAGCAGTACTTC. Translation gives CASSVQRQGEQYF.

V gene TRBV15 combines with J gene TRBJ2-7; 7 nucleotides agree with TRBD2. Trimming cost V 4 bases and J 5 bases; bases outside gene matches: 14. The CDR3 consists of 16 residues. Per the germline V gene, CDR1 is LNHNV and CDR2 is YYDKDF (reference sequence). The CDR3 sequence: CATSTMRGGLSDEQYF. In DNA form, the CDR3 reads TGTGCCACCAGCACGATGCGGGGAGGGTTGAGCGACGAGCAGTACTTC.

This chain connects TRBV18 to TRBJ2-1; 11 bases fit TRBD2. The CDR3 is 16 amino acids. With V trimmed by 2 bases and J by 6 bases, 6 bases remained unmatched. Germline V gives CDR1 KGHSH, CDR2 LQKENI. For the CDR3, the DNA is TGTGCCAGCTCACCAACTAGCGGGGGAATTTCCAATGAGCAGTTCTTC. It translates to CASSPTSGGISNEQFF.

This clone has only one observation. J is TRBJ1-5 and V is TRBV4-1; possibly TRBD1 for D (5 bases). The CDR3 extends over 16 amino acids. From germline, CDR1 is MGHRA and CDR2 YSYEKL. V dropped 0 bases and J dropped 6 bases, with 15 bases sitting between them. This chain's CDR3 is CASSQDLMRDGQPQHF. DNA for the CDR3: TGCGCCAGCAGCCAAGATTTGATGAGGGACGGTCAGCCCCAGCATTTT.

V and J are TRBV5-1 and TRBJ2-7, with 7 bases matching TRBD1. Trimming at V came to 4 bases and at J to 0 bases, leaving 4 bases not matched to a gene. The CDR3 covers 14 residues. Germline CDR1 and CDR2: SGHRS and YFSETQ. CDR3: CASSRDSNSYEQYF. The DNA of the CDR3 is TGCGCCAGCAGCCGGGACAGCAACTCCTACGAGCAGTACTTC. The whole variable domain, remainder taken from reference TRBV5-1 and TRBJ2-7, is KAGVTQTPRYLIKTRGQQVTLSCSPISGHRSVSWYQQTPGQGLQFLFEYFSETQRNKGNFPGRFSGRQFSNSRSEMNVSTLELGDSALYLCASSRDSNSYEQYFGPGTRLTVT.

The chain has TRBV10-1 and TRBJ2-3; D gene unclear. With 5 bases removed from V and 6 bases from J, the gap between germline ends came to 9 bases. The CDR3 is 12 residues long. Germline V gives CDR1 WNHNN, CDR2 SYGVQD (reference sequence). The CDR3 reads CASSRTLDTQYF. CDR3 in DNA: TGCGCCAGCAGTCGGACGCTTGATACGCAGTATTTT.

The rearrangement uses TRBV25-1 and TRBJ2-3; 8 bases match TRBD2. J lost 1 base, V lost 3 bases, and 9 bases had no gene match. CDR1 is MGHDK, CDR2 SYGVNS, per germline. The CDR3 contains 17 residues. The CDR3: CASSEVAGRGGTDTQYF. The CDR3 coding sequence is TGTGCCAGCAGTGAGGTAGCGGGGCGGGGGGGCACAGATACGCAGTATTTT.